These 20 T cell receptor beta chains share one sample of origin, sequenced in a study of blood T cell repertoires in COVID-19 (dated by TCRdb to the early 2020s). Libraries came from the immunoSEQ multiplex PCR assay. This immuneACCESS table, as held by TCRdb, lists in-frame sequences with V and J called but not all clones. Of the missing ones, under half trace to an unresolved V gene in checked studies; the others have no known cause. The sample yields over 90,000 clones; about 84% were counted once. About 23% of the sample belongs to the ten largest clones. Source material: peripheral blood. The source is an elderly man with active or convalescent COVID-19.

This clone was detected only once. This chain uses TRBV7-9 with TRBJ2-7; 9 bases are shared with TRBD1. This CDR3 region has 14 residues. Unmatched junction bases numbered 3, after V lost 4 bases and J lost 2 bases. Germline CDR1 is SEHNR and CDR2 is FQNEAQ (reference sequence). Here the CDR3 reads CASSSRDRAYEQYF. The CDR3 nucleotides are TGTGCCAGCAGCTCCCGGGACAGGGCCTACGAGCAGTACTTC.

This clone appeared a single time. As DNA, the CDR3 is TGCGCCAGCAGCGCGACTACAGGGCCCGGGGAGCTGTTTTTT. It is translated as CASSATTGPGELFF. The chain is built from TRBV5-1 and TRBJ2-2; D is possibly TRBD1 (6 bases). Per germline, CDR1 SGHRS and CDR2 YFSETQ. There are 14 residues in the CDR3. Trimming took 4 bases from V and 6 from J, leaving 13 bases between them.

The CDR3 DNA follows: TGCAGCGTGGCGGGACAGGGAATGGGGCAGTACTTC. This codes for CSVAGQGMGQYF. This rearrangement joins TRBV29-1 to TRBJ2-7; 9 bases are a match to TRBD1. From germline, CDR1 is SQVTM and CDR2 ANQGSEA. The CDR3 runs to 12 residues. V dropped 6 bases and J dropped 9; count of bases not matched to a gene: 9.

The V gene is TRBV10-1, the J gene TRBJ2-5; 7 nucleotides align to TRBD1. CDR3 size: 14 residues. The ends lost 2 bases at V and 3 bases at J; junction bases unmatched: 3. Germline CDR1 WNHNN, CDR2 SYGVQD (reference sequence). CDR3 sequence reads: CASSEGTEEETQYF. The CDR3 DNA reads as TGCGCCAGCAGTGAGGGGACAGAAGAAGAGACCCAGTACTTC.

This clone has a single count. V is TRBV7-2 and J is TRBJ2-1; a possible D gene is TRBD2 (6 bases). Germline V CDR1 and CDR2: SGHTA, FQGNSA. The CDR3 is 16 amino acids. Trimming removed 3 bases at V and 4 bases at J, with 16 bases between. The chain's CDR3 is CASSLVLRAGYNEQFF. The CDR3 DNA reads TGTGCCAGCAGCTTGGTGCTGAGGGCGGGGTACAATGAGCAGTTCTTC.

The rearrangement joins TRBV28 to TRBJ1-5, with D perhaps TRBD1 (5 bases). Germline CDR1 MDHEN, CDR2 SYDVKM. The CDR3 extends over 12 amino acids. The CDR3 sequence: CCLGQINQPQHF. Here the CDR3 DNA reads TGTTGTTTGGGGCAAATCAATCAGCCCCAGCATTTT. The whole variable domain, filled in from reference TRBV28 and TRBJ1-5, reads DVKVTQSSRYLVKRTGEKVFLECVQDMDHENMFWYRQDPGLGLRLIYFSYDVKMKEKGDIPEGYSVSREKKERFSLILESASTNQTSMYLCCLGQINQPQHFGDGTRLSIL.

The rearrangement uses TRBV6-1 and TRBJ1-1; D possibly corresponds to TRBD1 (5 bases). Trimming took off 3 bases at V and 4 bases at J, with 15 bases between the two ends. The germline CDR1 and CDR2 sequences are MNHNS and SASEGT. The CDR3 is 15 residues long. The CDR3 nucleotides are TGTGCCAGCAGTGACCTTCTACAGGCTTCCACTGAAGCTTTCTTT. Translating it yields CASSDLLQASTEAFF.

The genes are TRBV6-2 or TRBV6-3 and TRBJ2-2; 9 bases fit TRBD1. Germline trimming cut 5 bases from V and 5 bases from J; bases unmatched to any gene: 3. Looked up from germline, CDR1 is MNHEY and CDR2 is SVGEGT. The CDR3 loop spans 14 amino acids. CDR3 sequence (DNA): TGTGCCAGCAGTCACAGGGGGCCAACCGGGGAGCTGTTTTTT. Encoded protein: CASSHRGPTGELFF.

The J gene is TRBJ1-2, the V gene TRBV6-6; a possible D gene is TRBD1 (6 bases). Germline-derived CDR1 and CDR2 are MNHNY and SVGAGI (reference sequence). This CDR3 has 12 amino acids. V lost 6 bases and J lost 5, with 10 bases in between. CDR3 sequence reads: CASSRQDYGYTF. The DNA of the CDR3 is TGTGCCAGCAGCCGACAGGATTATGGCTACACCTTC.

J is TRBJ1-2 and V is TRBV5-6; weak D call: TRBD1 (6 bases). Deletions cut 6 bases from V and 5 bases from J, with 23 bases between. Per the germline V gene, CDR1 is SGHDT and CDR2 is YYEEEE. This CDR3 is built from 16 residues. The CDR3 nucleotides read TGTGCCAGCACCTCTCTATCCATCGGGACACCGTATGGCTACACCTTC. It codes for CASTSLSIGTPYGYTF.

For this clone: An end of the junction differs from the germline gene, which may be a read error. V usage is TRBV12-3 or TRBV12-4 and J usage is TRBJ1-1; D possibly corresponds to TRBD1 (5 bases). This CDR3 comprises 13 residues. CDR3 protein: CASSSKGNAEAFF. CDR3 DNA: TGTGCCAGCAGTAGCAAGGGGAACGCTGAAGCTTTCTTT.

The CDR3 region is CASSPIPGLNQPQHF. The CDR3, as DNA: TGCGCCAGCAGCCCGATACCTGGGCTCAATCAGCCCCAGCATTTT. The chain joins TRBV5-1 to TRBJ1-5; D is unresolved. V was shortened by 4 bases and J by 3 bases, with 14 bases between the two germline ends. CDR1 and CDR2 from the germline V gene are SGHRS and YFSETQ. The CDR3 has 15 amino acids.

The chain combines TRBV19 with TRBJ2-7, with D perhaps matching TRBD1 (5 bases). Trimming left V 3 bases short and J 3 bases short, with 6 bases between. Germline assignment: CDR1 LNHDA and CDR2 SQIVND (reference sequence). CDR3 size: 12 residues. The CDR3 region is CASSIQGYEQYF. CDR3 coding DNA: TGTGCCAGTAGTATCCAGGGCTACGAGCAGTACTTC.

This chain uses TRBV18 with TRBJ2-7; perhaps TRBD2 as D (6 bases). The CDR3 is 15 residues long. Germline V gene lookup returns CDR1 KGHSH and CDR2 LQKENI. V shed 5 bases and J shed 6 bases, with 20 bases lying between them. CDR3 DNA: TGTGCCAGCTCATTCTACCGGGACTCCAGAGCCGAGCAGTACTTC. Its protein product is CASSFYRDSRAEQYF. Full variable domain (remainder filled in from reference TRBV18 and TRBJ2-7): NAGVMQNPRHLVRRRGQEARLRCSPMKGHSHVYWYRQLPEEGLKFMVYLQKENIIDESGMPKERFSAEFPKEGPSILRIQQVVRGDSAAYFCASSFYRDSRAEQYFGPGTRLTVT.

The CDR3 nucleotides read TGTGCCAGCAGTGGTACAGGGGGACGTCAGCCCCAGCATTTT. Its translation: CASSGTGGRQPQHF. This chain joins TRBV2 and TRBJ1-5; 8 bases are a match to TRBD1. Per germline, CDR1 SNHLY and CDR2 FYNNEI. With 4 bases clipped from V and 6 bases from J, the junction kept 5 bases outside the gene matches. This CDR3 has 14 residues.

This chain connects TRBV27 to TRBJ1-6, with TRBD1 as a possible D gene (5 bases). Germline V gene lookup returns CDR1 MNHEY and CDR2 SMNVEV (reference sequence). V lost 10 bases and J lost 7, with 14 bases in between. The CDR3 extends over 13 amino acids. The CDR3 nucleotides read TGTGCCACTCCGACAGATAAAAATTCACCCCTCCACTTT. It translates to CATPTDKNSPLHF.

This CDR3 reads CASGPFSGVENEQFF. The CDR3 bases are TGTGCCAGCGGCCCGTTTAGCGGGGTTGAGAATGAGCAGTTCTTC. V usage is TRBV6-5 and J usage is TRBJ2-1; 8 bases align to TRBD2. Germline V gene data show CDR1 as MNHEY and CDR2 as SVGAGI. This CDR3 has 15 amino acids. J gave up 7 bases and V 8 bases, and 13 bases lay outside the gene matches.

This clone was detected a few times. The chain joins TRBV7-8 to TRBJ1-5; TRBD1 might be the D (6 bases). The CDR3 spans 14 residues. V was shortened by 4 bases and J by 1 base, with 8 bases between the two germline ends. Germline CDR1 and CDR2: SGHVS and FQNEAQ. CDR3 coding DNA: TGTGCCAGCAGCTGGGGACAAAGCAATCAGCCCCAGCATTTT. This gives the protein CASSWGQSNQPQHF. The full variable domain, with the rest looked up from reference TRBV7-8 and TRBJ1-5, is GAGVSQSPRYKVAKRGQDVALRCDPISGHVSLFWYQQALGQGPEFLTYFQNEAQLDKSGLPSDRFFAERPEGSVSTLKIQRTQQEDSAVYLCASSWGQSNQPQHFGDGTRLSIL.

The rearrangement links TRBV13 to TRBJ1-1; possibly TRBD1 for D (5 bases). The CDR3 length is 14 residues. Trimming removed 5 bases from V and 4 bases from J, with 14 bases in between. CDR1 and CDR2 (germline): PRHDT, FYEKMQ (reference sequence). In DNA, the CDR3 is TGTGCCAGCAGCCCGCGGGGGAGAGTCACTGAAGCTTTCTTT. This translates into CASSPRGRVTEAFF.

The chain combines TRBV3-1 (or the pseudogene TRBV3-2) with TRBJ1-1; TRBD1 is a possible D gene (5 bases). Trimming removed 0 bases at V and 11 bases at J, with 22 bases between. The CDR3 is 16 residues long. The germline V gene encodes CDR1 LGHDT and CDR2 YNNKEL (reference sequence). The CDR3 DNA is TGTGCCAGCAGCCAAGATGGGGGGTCCCGGCGCGGTTGGGCTTTCTTT. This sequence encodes CASSQDGGSRRGWAFF.